The 5 T cell receptor beta chains presented below share a single source sample, sequenced in a study of Ad26.COV2.S vaccination and SARS-CoV-2 variants. TCRdb's table, derived via immunoSEQ multiplex PCR, lists solely in-frame clones and lacks some. Here the sample spans 300,000 to 400,000 clones, more than 75% being singletons. The treatment is: around 19 received Ad26.COV2.S at low or high dose, single or two shots; roughly 5 received placebo; per-sample allocation not given. Sampling took place 63 days after the first vaccine or placebo injection. The starting material was peripheral blood, obtained in a trial of Ad26.COV2.S vaccine versus placebo. Receptors were obtained from a person between 18 and 65 years old who received the Ad26.COV2.S COVID-19 vaccine or a placebo.

J is TRBJ1-1 and V is TRBV4-2, with D unresolved. The CDR3 has 14 residues. Germline values: CDR1 LGHNA, CDR2 YNFKEQ. V was clipped by 1 base and J by 5 bases, with 11 bases between them. The CDR3 protein is CASSQGEGWTEAFF. The CDR3 nucleotides are TGTGCCAGCAGCCAAGGGGAGGGCTGGACTGAAGCTTTCTTT.

This clone came up a few times. This rearrangement joins TRBV6-5 to TRBJ1-1; the match to TRBD1 covers 8 bases. This CDR3 is 16 amino acids long. Per the germline V gene, CDR1 is MNHEY and CDR2 is SVGAGI. J lost 1 base, V lost 4 bases, and 8 bases had no gene match. CDR3: CASSLMSGGRNTEAFF. CDR3 in DNA: TGTGCCAGCAGTTTAATGTCAGGGGGCAGGAACACTGAAGCTTTCTTT.

This clone was seen only a few times. The chain links TRBV6-1 to TRBJ1-5; D not resolved. V lost 3 bases, J lost 4 bases, and 13 bases lay in between. In germline, CDR1 is MNHNS, CDR2 SASEGT. The CDR3 covers 15 residues. This CDR3 reads CASSDGIRANQPQHF. The CDR3 DNA sequence: TGTGCCAGCAGTGACGGGATACGGGCGAATCAGCCCCAGCATTTT.

The V and J genes are TRBV10-3 and TRBJ2-5; weak D call: TRBD1 (5 bases). The ends were cut back, 4 bases at V and 4 bases at J, with 10 bases in the middle. Germline V gene sequence: CDR1 ENHRY, CDR2 SYGVKD. CDR3 length: 13 amino acids. CDR3 in amino acids: CAISVDMGETQYF. CDR3 bases: TGTGCCATCAGTGTGGACATGGGAGAGACCCAGTACTTC.

The V gene is TRBV11-1, the J gene TRBJ2-1, with TRBD2 identical over 9 bases. This CDR3 contains 15 residues. The V segment lost 1 base and the J segment 6 bases; nucleotides outside the gene matches: 4. The germline CDR1 and CDR2 sequences are SGHAT and FQDESV (reference sequence). The chain's CDR3 is CASSLESGGRNEQFF. The CDR3 bases are TGTGCCAGCAGCTTAGAAAGCGGGGGGCGCAATGAGCAGTTCTTC. Looking up the rest from reference TRBV11-1 and TRBJ2-1 gives the full variable domain: EAEVAQSPRYKITEKSQAVAFWCDPISGHATLYWYRQILGQGPELLVQFQDESVVDDSQLPKDRFSAERLKGVDSTLKIQPAELGDSAMYLCASSLESGGRNEQFFGPGTRLTVL.